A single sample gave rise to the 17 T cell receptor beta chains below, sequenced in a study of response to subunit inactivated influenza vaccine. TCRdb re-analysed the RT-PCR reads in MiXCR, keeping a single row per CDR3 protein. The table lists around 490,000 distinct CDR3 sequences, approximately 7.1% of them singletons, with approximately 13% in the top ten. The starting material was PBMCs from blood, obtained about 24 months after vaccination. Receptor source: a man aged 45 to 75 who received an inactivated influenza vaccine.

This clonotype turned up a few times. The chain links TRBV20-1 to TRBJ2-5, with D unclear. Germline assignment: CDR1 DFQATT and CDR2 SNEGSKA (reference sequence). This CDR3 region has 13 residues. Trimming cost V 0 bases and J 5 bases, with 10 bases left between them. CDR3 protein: CSAREIQTETQYF. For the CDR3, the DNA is TGCAGTGCTAGAGAAATCCAGACGGAGACCCAGTACTTC.

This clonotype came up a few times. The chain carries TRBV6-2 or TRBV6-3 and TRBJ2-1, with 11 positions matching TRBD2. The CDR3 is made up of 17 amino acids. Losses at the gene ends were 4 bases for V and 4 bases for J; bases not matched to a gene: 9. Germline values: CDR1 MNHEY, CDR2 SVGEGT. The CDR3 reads CASSSASGTSGYNEQFF. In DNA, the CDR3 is TGTGCCAGCAGTTCGGCCTCCGGGACTAGCGGATACAATGAGCAGTTCTTC.

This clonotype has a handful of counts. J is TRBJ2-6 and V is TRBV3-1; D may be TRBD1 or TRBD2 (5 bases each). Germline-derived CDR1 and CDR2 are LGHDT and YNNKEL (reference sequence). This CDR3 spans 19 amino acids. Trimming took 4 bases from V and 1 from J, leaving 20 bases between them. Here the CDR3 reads CASSPQMERGRSGANVLTF. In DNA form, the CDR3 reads TGTGCCAGCAGCCCCCAGATGGAGAGGGGACGGTCTGGGGCCAACGTCCTGACTTTC.

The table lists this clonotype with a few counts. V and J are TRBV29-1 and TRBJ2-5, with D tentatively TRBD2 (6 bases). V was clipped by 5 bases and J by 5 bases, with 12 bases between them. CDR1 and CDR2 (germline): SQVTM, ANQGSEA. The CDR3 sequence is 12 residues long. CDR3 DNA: TGCAGCGTTTTCTTAGGGAGGGAGACCCAGTACTTC. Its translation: CSVFLGRETQYF.

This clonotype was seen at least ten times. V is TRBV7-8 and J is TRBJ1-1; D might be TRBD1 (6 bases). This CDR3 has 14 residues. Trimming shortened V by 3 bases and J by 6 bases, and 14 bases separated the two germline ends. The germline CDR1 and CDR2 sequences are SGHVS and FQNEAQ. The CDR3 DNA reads TGTGCCAGCAGCTTTAGCGGCCCAGGGGCTGAAGCTTTCTTT. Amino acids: CASSFSGPGAEAFF. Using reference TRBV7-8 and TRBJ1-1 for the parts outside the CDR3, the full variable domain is GAGVSQSPRYKVAKRGQDVALRCDPISGHVSLFWYQQALGQGPEFLTYFQNEAQLDKSGLPSDRFFAERPEGSVSTLKIQRTQQEDSAVYLCASSFSGPGAEAFFGQGTRLTVV.

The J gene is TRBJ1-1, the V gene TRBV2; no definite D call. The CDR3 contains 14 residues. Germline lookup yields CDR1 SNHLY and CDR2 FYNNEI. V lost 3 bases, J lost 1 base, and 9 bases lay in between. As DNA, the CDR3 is TGTGCCAGCAGTGACCCCCCACCGAACACTGAAGCTTTCTTT. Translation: CASSDPPPNTEAFF. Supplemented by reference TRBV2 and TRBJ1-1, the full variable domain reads EPEVTQTPSHQVTQMGQEVILRCVPISNHLYFYWYRQILGQKVEFLVSFYNNEISEKSEIFDDQFSVERPDGSNFTLKIRSTKLEDSAMYFCASSDPPPNTEAFFGQGTRLTVV.

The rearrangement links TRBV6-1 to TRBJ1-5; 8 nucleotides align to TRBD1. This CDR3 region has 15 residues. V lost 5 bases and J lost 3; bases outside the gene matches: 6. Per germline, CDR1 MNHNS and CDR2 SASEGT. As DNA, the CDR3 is TGTGCCAGCAGTCCTCAGGGGGCGAACAATCAGCCCCAGCATTTT. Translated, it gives CASSPQGANNQPQHF.

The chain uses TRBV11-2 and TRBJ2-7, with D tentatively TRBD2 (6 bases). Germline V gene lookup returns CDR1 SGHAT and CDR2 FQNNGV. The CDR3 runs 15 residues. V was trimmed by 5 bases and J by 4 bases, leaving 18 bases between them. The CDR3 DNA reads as TGTGCCAGCAGCCCCACGCCGGGGGTCCGGTACGAGCAGTACTTC. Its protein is CASSPTPGVRYEQYF. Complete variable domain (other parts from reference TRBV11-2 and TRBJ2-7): EAGVAQSPRYKIIEKRQSVAFWCNPISGHATLYWYQQILGQGPKLLIQFQNNGVVDDSQLPKDRFSAERLKGVDSTLKIQPAKLEDSAVYLCASSPTPGVRYEQYFGPGTRLTVT.

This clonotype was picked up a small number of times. DNA for the CDR3: TGTGCCAGCAGCCCAGAGGCTAGCTTACGGGAGCAGTTCTTC. Translating gives CASSPEASLREQFF. The V call is TRBV9, the J call TRBJ2-1; tentatively, D is TRBD2 (5 bases). The V gene lost 4 bases and the J gene lost 10 bases, with 18 bases spanning the gap. This CDR3 has 14 amino acids. From germline, CDR1 is SGDLS and CDR2 YYNGEE.

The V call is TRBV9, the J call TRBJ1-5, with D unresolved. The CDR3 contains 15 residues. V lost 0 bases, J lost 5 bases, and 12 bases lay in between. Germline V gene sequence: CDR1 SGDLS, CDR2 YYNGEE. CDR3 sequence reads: CASSVDQGPYQPQHF. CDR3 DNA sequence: TGTGCCAGCAGCGTAGATCAAGGGCCATATCAGCCCCAGCATTTT.

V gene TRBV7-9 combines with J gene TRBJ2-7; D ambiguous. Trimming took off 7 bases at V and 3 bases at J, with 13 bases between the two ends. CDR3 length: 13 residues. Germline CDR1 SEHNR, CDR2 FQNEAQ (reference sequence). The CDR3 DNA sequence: TGTGCCAGCACCTCCCGGGCTAGCTACGAGCAGTACTTC. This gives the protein CASTSRASYEQYF.

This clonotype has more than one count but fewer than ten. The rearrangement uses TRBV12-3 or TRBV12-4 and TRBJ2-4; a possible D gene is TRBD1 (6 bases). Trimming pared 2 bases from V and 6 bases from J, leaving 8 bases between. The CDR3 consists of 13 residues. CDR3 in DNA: TGTGCCAGCAGTTTAAGGGGGATAAACATTCAGTACTTC. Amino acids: CASSLRGINIQYF.

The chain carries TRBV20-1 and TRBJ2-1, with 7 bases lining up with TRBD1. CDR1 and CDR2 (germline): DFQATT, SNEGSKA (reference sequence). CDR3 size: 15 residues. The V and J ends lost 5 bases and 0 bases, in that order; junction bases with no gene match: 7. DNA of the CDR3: TGCAGTGCTTCGGGACAGCCGAGCTCCTACAATGAGCAGTTCTTC. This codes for CSASGQPSSYNEQFF.

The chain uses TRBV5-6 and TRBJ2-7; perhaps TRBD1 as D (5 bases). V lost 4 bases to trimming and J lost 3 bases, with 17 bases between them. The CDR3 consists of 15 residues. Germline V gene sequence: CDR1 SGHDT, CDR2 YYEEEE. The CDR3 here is CASSPYMQGFYEQYF. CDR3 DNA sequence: TGTGCCAGCAGCCCGTACATGCAGGGATTCTACGAGCAGTACTTC.

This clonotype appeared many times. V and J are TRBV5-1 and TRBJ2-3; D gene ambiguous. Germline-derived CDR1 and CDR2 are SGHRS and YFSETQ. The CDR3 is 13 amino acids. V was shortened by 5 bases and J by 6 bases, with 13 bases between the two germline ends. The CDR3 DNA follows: TGCGCCAGCAGTAAGGAAACCCCGGATACGCAGTATTTT. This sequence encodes CASSKETPDTQYF.

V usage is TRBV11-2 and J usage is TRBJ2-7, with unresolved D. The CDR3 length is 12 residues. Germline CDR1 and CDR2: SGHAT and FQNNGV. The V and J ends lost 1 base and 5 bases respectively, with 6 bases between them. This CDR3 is CASSLVANEQYF. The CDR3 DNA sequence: TGTGCCAGCAGCTTAGTTGCCAACGAGCAGTACTTC.

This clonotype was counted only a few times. The CDR3 sequence: CASSGGPYQPQHF. In DNA form, the CDR3 reads TGTGCCAGCAGTGGGGGGCCCTATCAGCCCCAGCATTTT. The rearrangement links TRBV6-1 to TRBJ1-5; perhaps TRBD1 as D (6 bases). CDR3 length equals 13 residues. The germline V gene encodes CDR1 MNHNS and CDR2 SASEGT. V lost 4 bases, J lost 5 bases, and 9 bases lay in between.